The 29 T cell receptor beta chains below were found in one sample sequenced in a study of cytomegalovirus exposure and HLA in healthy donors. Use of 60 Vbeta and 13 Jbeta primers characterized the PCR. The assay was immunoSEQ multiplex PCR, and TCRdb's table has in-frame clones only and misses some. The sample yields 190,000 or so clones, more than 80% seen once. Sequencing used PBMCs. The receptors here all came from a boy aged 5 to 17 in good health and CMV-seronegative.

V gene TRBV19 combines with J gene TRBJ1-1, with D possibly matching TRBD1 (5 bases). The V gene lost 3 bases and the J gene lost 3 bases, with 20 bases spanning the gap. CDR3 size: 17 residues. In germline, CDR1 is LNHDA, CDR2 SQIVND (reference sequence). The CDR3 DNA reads TGTGCCAGTAGTATTAAGGAGGGGAGGGTTTGGGACACTGAAGCTTTCTTT. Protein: CASSIKEGRVWDTEAFF.

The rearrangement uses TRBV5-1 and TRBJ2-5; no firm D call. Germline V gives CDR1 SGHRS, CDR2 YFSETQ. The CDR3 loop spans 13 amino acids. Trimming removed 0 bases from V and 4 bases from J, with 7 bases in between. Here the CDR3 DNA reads TGCGCCAGCAGCTTGGTGGCCAGAGAGACCCAGTACTTC. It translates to CASSLVARETQYF.

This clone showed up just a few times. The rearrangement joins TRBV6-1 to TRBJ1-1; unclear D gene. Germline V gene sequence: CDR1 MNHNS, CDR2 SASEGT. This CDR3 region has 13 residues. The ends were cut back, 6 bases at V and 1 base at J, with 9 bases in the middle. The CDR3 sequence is CASRYISNTEAFF. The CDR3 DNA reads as TGTGCCAGCAGGTACATATCGAACACTGAAGCTTTCTTT.

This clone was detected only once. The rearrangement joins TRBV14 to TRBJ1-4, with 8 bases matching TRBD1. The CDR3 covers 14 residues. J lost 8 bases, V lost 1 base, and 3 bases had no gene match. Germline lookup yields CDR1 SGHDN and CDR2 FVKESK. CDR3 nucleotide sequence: TGTGCCAGCAGCCAAGGATGGACAGGGGAAAAACTGTTTTTT. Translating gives CASSQGWTGEKLFF.

Here the CDR3 DNA reads TGCGCCAGCAGCCCCAAGAGTAAGAACTCTGGAAACACCATATATTTT. Encoded protein: CASSPKSKNSGNTIYF. V gene TRBV4-1 combines with J gene TRBJ1-3; D remains unclear. V lost 4 bases and J lost 0, with 13 bases in between. This CDR3 comprises 16 residues. CDR1 MGHRA and CDR2 YSYEKL come from the germline V gene.

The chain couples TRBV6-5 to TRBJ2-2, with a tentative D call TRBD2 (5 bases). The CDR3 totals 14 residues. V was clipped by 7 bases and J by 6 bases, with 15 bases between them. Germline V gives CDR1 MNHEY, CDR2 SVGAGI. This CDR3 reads CASTTRGIAGELFF. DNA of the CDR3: TGTGCCAGCACAACCCGGGGTATTGCCGGGGAGCTGTTTTTT.

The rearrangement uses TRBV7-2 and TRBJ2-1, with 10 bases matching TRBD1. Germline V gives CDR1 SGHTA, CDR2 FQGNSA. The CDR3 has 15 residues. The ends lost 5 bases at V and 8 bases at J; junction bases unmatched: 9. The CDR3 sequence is CASSLRRDRGHEQFF. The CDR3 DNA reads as TGTGCCAGCAGCCTTCGCCGGGACAGGGGCCATGAGCAGTTCTTC.

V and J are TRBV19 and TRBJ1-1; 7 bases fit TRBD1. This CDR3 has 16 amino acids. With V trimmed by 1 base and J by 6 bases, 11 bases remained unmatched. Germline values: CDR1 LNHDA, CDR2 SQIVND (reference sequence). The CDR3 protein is CASSIAGSGGRSEAFF. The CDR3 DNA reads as TGTGCCAGTAGTATAGCTGGGTCAGGGGGTCGGTCTGAAGCTTTCTTT. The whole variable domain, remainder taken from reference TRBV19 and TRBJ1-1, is DGGITQSPKYLFRKEGQNVTLSCEQNLNHDAMYWYRQDPGQGLRLIYYSQIVNDFQKGDIAEGYSVSREKKESFPLTVTSAQKNPTAFYLCASSIAGSGGRSEAFFGQGTRLTVV.

This CDR3 reads CASSIGDRSRPNYGYTF. The CDR3 DNA reads TGTGCCAGTAGTATAGGCGACAGGAGCCGTCCTAACTATGGCTACACCTTC. The J gene is TRBJ1-2, the V gene TRBV19; tentative D call: TRBD1 (6 bases). The CDR3 is 17 residues long. CDR1 LNHDA and CDR2 SQIVND come from the germline V gene (reference sequence). The V end was cut by 1 base, the J end by 0 bases, with 15 bases between.

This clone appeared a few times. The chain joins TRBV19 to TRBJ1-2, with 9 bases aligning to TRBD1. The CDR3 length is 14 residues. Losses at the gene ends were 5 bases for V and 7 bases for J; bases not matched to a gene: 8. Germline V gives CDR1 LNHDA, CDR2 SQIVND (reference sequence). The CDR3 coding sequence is TGTGCCAGTAGTGTCGCCGGGACAGGGAGTGGCTACACCTTC. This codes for CASSVAGTGSGYTF.

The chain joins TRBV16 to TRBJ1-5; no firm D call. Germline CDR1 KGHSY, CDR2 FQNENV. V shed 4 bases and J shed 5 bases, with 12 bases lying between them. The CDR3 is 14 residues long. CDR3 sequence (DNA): TGTGCCAGCAGCCGCGACATCCTTTATCAGCCCCAGCATTTT. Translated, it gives CASSRDILYQPQHF.

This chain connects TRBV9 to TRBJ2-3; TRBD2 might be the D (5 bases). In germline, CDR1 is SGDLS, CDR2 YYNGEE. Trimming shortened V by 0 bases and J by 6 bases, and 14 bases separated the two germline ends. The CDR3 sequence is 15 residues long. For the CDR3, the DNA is TGTGCCAGCAGCGTAGGACCGGGATTAATGGATACGCAGTATTTT. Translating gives CASSVGPGLMDTQYF.

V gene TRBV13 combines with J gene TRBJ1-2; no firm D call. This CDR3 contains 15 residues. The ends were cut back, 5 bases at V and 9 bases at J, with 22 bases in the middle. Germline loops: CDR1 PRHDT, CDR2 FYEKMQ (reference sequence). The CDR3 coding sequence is TGTGCCAGCAGCAATACGGGGAACAGATATAGGAGCTACACCTTC. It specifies CASSNTGNRYRSYTF.

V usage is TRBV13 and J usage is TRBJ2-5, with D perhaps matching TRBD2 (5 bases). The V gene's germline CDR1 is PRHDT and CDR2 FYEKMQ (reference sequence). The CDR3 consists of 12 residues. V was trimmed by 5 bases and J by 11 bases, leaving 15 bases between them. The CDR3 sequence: CASSEDGREQYF. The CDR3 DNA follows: TGTGCCAGCAGCGAGGACGGAAGGGAGCAGTACTTC.

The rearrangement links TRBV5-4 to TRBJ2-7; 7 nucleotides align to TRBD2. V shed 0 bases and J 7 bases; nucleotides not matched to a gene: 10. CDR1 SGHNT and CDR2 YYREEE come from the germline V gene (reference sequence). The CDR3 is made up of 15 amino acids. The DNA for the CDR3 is TGTGCCAGCAGCTTGGAGCCCCTGGGACTACAAGAGCAGTACTTC. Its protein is CASSLEPLGLQEQYF.

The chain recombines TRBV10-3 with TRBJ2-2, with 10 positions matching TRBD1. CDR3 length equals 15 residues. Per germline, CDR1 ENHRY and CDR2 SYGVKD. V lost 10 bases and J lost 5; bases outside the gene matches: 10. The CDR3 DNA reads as TGTGCCACCAAGGTCGGGACAGGGGAAACCGGGGAGCTGTTTTTT. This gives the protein CATKVGTGETGELFF.

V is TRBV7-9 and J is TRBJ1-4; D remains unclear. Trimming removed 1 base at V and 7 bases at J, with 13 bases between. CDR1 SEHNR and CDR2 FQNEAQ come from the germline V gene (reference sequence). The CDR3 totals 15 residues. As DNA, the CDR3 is TGTGCCAGCAGCTTAGAAATGAGGGCGGGTGAAAAACTGTTTTTT. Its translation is CASSLEMRAGEKLFF.

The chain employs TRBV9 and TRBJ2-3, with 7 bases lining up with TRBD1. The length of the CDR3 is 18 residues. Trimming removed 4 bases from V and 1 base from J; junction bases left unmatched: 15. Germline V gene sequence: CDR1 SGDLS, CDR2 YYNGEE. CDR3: CASSPPPLKGGRTDTQYF. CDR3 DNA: TGTGCCAGCAGCCCCCCCCCGTTAAAAGGGGGCCGCACAGATACGCAGTATTTT.

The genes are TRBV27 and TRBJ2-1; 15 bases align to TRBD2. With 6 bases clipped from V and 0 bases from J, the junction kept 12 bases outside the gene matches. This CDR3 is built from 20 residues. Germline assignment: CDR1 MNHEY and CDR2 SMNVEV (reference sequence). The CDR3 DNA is TGTGCCAGCAGAGAAGGGGGCGGACTAGCGGGAGGGAGCTCCTACAATGAGCAGTTCTTC. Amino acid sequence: CASREGGGLAGGSSYNEQFF.

In DNA, the CDR3 is TGTGCCAGCAGCTCCCTTAATAAGGGGATCTCCTACAATGAGCAGTTCTTC. This gives the protein CASSSLNKGISYNEQFF. This chain uses TRBV7-9 with TRBJ2-1; the D gene is possibly TRBD1 (5 bases). Germline V gene sequence: CDR1 SEHNR, CDR2 FQNEAQ (reference sequence). The CDR3 has 17 residues. V shed 4 bases and J shed 0 bases, with 16 bases lying between them.

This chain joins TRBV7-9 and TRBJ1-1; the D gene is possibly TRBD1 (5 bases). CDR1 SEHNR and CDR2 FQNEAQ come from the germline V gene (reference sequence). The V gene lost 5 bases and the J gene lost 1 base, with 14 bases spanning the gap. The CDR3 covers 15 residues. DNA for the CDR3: TGTGCCAGCAGCCCACGTAGGGGATCGAACACTGAAGCTTTCTTT. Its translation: CASSPRRGSNTEAFF.

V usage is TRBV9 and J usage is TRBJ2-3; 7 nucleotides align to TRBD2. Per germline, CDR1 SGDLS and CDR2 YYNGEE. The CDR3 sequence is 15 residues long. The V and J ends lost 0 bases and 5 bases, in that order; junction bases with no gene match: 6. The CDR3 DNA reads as TGTGCCAGCAGCGTAGACCCAGGGAGGGGAGATACGCAGTATTTT. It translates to CASSVDPGRGDTQYF.

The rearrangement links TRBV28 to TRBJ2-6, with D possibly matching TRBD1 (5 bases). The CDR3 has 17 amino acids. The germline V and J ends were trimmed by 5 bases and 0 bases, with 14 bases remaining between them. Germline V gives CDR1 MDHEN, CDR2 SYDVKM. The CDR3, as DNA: TGTGCCAGCAGTCTTCAAGGACACCGCTCTGGGGCCAACGTCCTGACTTTC. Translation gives CASSLQGHRSGANVLTF.

The CDR3 nucleotides read TGTGCCAGCAGTCTCGACAGAGACGGGTATGGCTACACCTTC. It yields the protein CASSLDRDGYGYTF. The chain uses TRBV6-6 and TRBJ1-2, with D possibly matching TRBD1 (5 bases). CDR1 MNHNY and CDR2 SVGAGI come from the germline V gene (reference sequence). This CDR3 has 14 amino acids. The V end was cut by 5 bases, the J end by 5 bases, with 15 bases between.

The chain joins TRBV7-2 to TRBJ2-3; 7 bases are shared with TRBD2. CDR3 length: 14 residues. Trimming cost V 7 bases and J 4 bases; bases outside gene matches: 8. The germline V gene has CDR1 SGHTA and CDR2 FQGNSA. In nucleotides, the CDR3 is TGTGCCAGCACCTGGGGGGGGTTCGCAGATACGCAGTATTTT. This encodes CASTWGGFADTQYF.

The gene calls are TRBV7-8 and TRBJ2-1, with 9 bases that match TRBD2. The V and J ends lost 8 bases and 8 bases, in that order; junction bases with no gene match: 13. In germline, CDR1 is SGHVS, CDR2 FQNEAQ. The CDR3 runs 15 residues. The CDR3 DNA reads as TGTGCCAGCGGACAAGCGGGAGGCACATCCGATGAGCAGTTCTTC. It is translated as CASGQAGGTSDEQFF.

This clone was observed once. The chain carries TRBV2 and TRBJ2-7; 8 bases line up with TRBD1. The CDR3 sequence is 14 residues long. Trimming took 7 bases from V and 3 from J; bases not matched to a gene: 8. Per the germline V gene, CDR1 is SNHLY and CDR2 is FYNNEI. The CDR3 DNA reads TGTGCCAGCATACCGGGACAGGTGTTCTACGAGCAGTACTTC. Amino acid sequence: CASIPGQVFYEQYF.

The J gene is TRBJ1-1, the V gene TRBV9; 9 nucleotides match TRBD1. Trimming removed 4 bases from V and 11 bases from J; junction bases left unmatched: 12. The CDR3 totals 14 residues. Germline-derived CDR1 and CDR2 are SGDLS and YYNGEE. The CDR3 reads CASSPGTGTATAFF. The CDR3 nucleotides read TGTGCCAGCAGCCCCGGGACAGGGACCGCCACTGCTTTCTTT.

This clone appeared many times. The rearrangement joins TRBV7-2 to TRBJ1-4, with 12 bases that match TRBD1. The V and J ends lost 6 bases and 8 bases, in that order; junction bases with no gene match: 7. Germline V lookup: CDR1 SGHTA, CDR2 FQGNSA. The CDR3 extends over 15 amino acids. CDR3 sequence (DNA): TGTGCCAGCAGACGAACCGGGACAGGGGGCGAAAAACTGTTTTTT. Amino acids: CASRRTGTGGEKLFF.